Listed here are 13 T cell receptor beta chains from one sample, sequenced in a study of T cells in Graves' hyperthyroidism and ophthalmopathy. RNA transcripts were the template for amplifying TCR beta CDR3 regions. Using the HTBI primer set, a first-round RT-PCR was run on the TCR CDR3. Via MiXCR, TCRdb re-called the multiplex PCR reads, giving one row per CDR3 protein. The sample gives about 560,000 distinct CDR3 sequences, 16% of which show up once; approximately 20% is in the top ten. Sequenced sample: blood. These receptors originate from a woman aged 18 to 35 with Graves' hyperthyroidism.

The chain joins TRBV28 to TRBJ2-7; D gene unclear. The CDR3 consists of 12 residues. Looked up from germline, CDR1 is MDHEN and CDR2 is SYDVKM. V lost 3 bases, J lost 5 bases, and 8 bases lay in between. CDR3 coding DNA: TGTGCCAGCAGTTTTCTCCCCCACGAGCAGTACTTC. Its protein product is CASSFLPHEQYF.

This clonotype was observed many times. This chain uses TRBV12-3 or TRBV12-4 with TRBJ2-1; a weak D match, TRBD2 (6 bases). V lost 6 bases to trimming and J lost 9 bases, with 21 bases between them. CDR3 length: 15 amino acids. CDR3 nucleotides: TGTGCCAGCAGGATTAGAGTCCCCGGGAGTGGTGAGCAGTTCTTC. It encodes CASRIRVPGSGEQFF.

V gene TRBV20-1 combines with J gene TRBJ2-1; D gene ambiguous. V lost 3 bases and J 6 bases, leaving 9 bases between the germline ends. The CDR3 runs 12 residues. CDR1 and CDR2 (germline): DFQATT, SNEGSKA (reference sequence). This chain's CDR3 is CSARGSSNEQFF. As DNA, the CDR3 is TGCAGTGCTAGGGGGTCCAGCAATGAGCAGTTCTTC.

The rearrangement links TRBV7-9 to TRBJ1-1; a weak D match, TRBD1 (5 bases). The V end was cut by 5 bases, the J end by 1 base, with 14 bases between. This CDR3 is built from 15 residues. Germline CDR1 reads SEHNR; CDR2 reads FQNEAQ (reference sequence). CDR3 DNA: TGTGCCAGCAGCCCAGTCCAGGGCGAGAACACTGAAGCTTTCTTT. Its translation: CASSPVQGENTEAFF.

There are many counts of this clonotype. V and J are TRBV7-9 and TRBJ2-5, with D possibly TRBD2 on 6 matching bases. Germline CDR1 SEHNR, CDR2 FQNEAQ (reference sequence). V lost 2 bases and J lost 4, with 11 bases in between. The CDR3 is made up of 14 amino acids. CDR3 loop: CASSLTAGGETQYF. The CDR3 DNA is TGTGCCAGCAGCTTAACAGCGGGTGGAGAGACCCAGTACTTC.

This clonotype was recorded at least ten times. The chain joins TRBV7-2 to TRBJ1-3; D possibly corresponds to TRBD1 (6 bases). The CDR3 spans 15 residues. Germline V gene data show CDR1 as SGHTA and CDR2 as FQGNSA. The V end lost 0 bases, the J end lost 4 bases, and 10 bases lay between the germline ends. CDR3: CASSLAGAGGNTIYF. The CDR3 DNA reads TGTGCCAGCAGCTTAGCGGGGGCAGGGGGAAACACCATATATTTT.

At least ten counts were recorded for this clonotype. The V gene is TRBV6-1, the J gene TRBJ1-4, with no clear D. This CDR3 comprises 14 residues. Germline-derived CDR1 and CDR2 are MNHNS and SASEGT. With 3 bases removed from V and 8 bases from J, the gap between germline ends came to 13 bases. CDR3 amino acids: CASSDAVELEKLFF. As DNA, the CDR3 is TGTGCCAGCAGTGATGCCGTGGAACTCGAAAAACTGTTTTTT.

The V and J genes are TRBV19 and TRBJ2-7; D perhaps matches TRBD2 (6 bases). CDR1 and CDR2 (germline): LNHDA, SQIVND (reference sequence). V was clipped by 1 base and J by 2 bases, with 12 bases between them. CDR3 length: 15 amino acids. The CDR3 region is CASSIVGGAAYEQYF. The CDR3 coding sequence is TGTGCCAGTAGTATAGTTGGAGGGGCCGCCTACGAGCAGTACTTC.

The CDR3 loop reads CSAAGTSGNPSNEQFF. The CDR3 DNA reads TGCAGTGCCGCCGGGACTAGCGGGAACCCCTCCAATGAGCAGTTCTTC. The chain recombines TRBV20-1 with TRBJ2-1, with 13 bases lining up with TRBD2. The CDR3 extends over 16 amino acids. Germline CDR1 is DFQATT and CDR2 is SNEGSKA (reference sequence). The J segment lost 6 bases and the V segment lost 6 bases, leaving 11 bases of the junction unmatched.

The V call is TRBV19, the J call TRBJ2-2; either TRBD1 or TRBD2 may fit D (5 bases each). This CDR3 has 13 residues. CDR1 LNHDA and CDR2 SQIVND come from the germline V gene (reference sequence). V shed 4 bases and J shed 3 bases, with 6 bases lying between them. CDR3 in DNA: TGTGCCAGTAGTAGGGACGACACCGGGGAGCTGTTTTTT. Translating gives CASSRDDTGELFF.

This clonotype was seen ten or more times. V is TRBV2 and J is TRBJ2-7; the match to TRBD2 covers 9 bases. The junction had 5 bases not matched to a gene; V was cut back by 6 bases and J by 2 bases. The germline V gene has CDR1 SNHLY and CDR2 FYNNEI. The CDR3 runs to 14 residues. CDR3 residues: CASRPRTSAYEQYF. The DNA for the CDR3 is TGTGCCAGCAGACCCAGGACTAGCGCCTACGAGCAGTACTTC.

Comments on this clonotype: This may come from a read error, since a much larger clone is one base off. The rearrangement uses TRBV13 and TRBJ1-1; D not resolved. Germline CDR1 PRHDT, CDR2 FYEKMQ (reference sequence). CDR3 length: 13 amino acids. The CDR3 loop is CASSTARNIEAFF. The CDR3 nucleotides read TGTGCCAGCAGTACCGCAAGGAACATTGAAGCTTTCTTT.

The chain joins TRBV5-8 to TRBJ1-5; D gene ambiguous. Trimming shortened V by 3 bases and J by 4 bases, and 11 bases separated the two germline ends. CDR3 length: 14 amino acids. Per germline, CDR1 SGHTS and CDR2 YDEGEE. The CDR3 protein is CASSSGSLNQPQHF. As DNA, the CDR3 is TGTGCCAGCAGCTCTGGGTCTCTTAATCAGCCCCAGCATTTT. Drawing the rest from reference TRBV5-8 and TRBJ1-5, the complete variable domain is EAGVTQSPTHLIKTRGQQATLRCSPISGHTSVYWYQQALGLGLQFLLWYDEGEERNRGNFPPRFSGRQFPNYSSELNVNALELEDSALYLCASSSGSLNQPQHFGDGTRLSIL.